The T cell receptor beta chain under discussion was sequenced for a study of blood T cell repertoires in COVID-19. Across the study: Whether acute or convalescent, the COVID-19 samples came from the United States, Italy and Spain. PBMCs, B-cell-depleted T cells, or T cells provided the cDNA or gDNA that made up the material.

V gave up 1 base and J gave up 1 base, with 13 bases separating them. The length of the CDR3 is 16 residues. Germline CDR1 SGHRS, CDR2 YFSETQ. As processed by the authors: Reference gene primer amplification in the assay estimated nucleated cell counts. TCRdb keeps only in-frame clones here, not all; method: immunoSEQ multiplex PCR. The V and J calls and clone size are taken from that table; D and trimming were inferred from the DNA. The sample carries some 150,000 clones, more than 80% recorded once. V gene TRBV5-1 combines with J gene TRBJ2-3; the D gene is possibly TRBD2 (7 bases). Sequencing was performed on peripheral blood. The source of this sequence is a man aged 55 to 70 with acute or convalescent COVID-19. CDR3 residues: CASSLSPGGRTDTQYF. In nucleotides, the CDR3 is TGCGCCAGCAGCTTGAGCCCCGGGGGGCGCACAGATACGCAGTATTTT.